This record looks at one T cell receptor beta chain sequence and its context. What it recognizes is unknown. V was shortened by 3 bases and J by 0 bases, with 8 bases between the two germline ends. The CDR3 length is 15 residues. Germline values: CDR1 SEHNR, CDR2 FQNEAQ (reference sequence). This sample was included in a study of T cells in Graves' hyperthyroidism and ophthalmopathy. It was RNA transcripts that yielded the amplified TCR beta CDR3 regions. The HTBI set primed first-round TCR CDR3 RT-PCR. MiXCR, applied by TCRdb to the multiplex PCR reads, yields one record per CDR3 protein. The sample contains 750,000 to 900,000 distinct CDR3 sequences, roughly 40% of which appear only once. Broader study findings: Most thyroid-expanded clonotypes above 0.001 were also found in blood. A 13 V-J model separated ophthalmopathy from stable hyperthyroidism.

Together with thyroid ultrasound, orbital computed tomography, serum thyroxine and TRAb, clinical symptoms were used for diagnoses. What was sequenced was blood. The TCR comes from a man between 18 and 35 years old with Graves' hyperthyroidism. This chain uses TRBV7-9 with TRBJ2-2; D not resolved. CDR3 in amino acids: CASSFRHSNTGELFF. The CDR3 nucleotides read TGTGCCAGCAGCTTTCGGCATTCGAACACCGGGGAGCTGTTTTTT.